Given below is one T cell receptor (beta chain) in context. Its antigen specificity is not known. No base qualities exist here, and no much larger clone lies one base off it. The collaborating institutions used their own protocols to collect whole blood in K2EDTA tubes. For TCRbeta analysis, collaborators shipped samples in one of three forms: frozen whole blood, isolated PBMCs, or DNA extracted from either of those sample types. The data are from a study of blood T cell repertoires in COVID-19 (dated by TCRdb to 2020 to 2022). With regard to the full study: Collaborator samples came from the United States, Italy and Spain and covered acute and convalescent phases of COVID-19. The samples were drawn from the first 160 participants of the ongoing ImmuneRACE study and from 1,254 subjects provided by 6 global collaborators. Where available, HLA class I and class II types were obtained from metadata supplied by the sample provider rather than from assay-based typing. The repertoires were released in a freely available public database intended as a resource for research on the immune response to SARS-CoV-2. The material from the prospective study consisted of cDNA or gDNA derived from T cells, B-cell-depleted T cells, or PBMCs. A de-identified subject ID, COVID-19 status, age in years and sex were almost always included in the sample metadata. Subjects who had been exposed to COVID-19, were actively infected with it, or had recovered from it provided the deeply sampled blood TCRbeta repertoires that made up the dataset.

V is cut by 5 bases and J by 0 bases, and the space between the germline ends is 17 bases. From the germline V gene, CDR1 is SGHTA and CDR2 is FQGNSA. From the cysteine through the phenylalanine, the CDR3 covers 17 amino acids. Only the CDR3 DNA is retained, 51 bases long and in frame from the first base. TCRbeta CDR3 regions were amplified from genomic DNA by means of the immunoSEQ Assay, a bias-controlled multiplex PCR. The study's own analysis went as follows. Nucleated cell counts per sample were estimated from amplification of reference gene primers within the assay. To quantify the absolute abundance of each unique TCRbeta CDR3 rearrangement, sequence reads were collapsed and filtered. For each sample, productive Simpson clonality was calculated as the square root of Simpson's diversity index over productive rearrangements. The source is immuneACCESS, and TCRdb retained only in-frame sequences with V and J called. Part of the clones is not carried over; for the studies checked, unresolved V genes explain less than half of this, and the remainder is unexplained. V and J calls and clone size are those listed in that table; D and trimming were worked out from the DNA. This sample comprises a few hundred thousand clones, roughly 86% of them detected only once. The top ten clones comprise about 8.5% of the sample.

Study-level results and caveats: How much clinical and demographic metadata was included differed by source and by participant, and the metadata was provided uncurated.

Recombination linked TRBV7-2 to TRBJ1-3, and perhaps TRBD1 as D gene, on 6 matching bases. The sequence came from a man aged 18 to 30 with active or convalescent COVID-19. Sequencing used peripheral blood. The CDR3 reads as follows: CASSPGGGGHSGNTIYF. The bases are TGTGCCAGCAGCCCAGGAGGTGGGGGCCACTCTGGAAACACCATATATTTT.